What follows describes a single TCR beta chain. Since no conserved phenylalanine or tryptophan closes the CDR3, a read error is the likely cause. The PCR had 60 Vbeta and 13 Jbeta primers. The data were produced by immunoSEQ multiplex PCR, yet TCRdb's version contains in-frame clones alone and is incomplete. The table lists approximately 160,000 clones, approximately 67% of them singletons. This sample is drawn from a study of cytomegalovirus exposure and HLA in healthy donors. V lost 5 bases, J lost 10 bases, and 18 bases lay in between. CDR3 size: 13 residues. Germline V gene lookup returns CDR1 SGDLS and CDR2 YYNGEE.

The specimen was PBMCs. This sequence was found in a woman aged 18 to 35 in good health and CMV-seropositive. V is TRBV9 and J is TRBJ1-1; tentatively, D is TRBD1 (5 bases). The CDR3 DNA reads as TGTGCCAGCAGGAACGGGACTCCGGGGCGAGCTTTCCTT. Amino acid sequence: CASRNGTPGRAFL.